Described below is a single T cell receptor beta chain sequence and its context. These data come from a study of blood T cell repertoires in COVID-19. Study background: From T cells, B-cell-depleted T cells, or PBMCs came the material, which was cDNA or gDNA.

Participants spanned ages roughly 18 to 90 years and resided in 20 to 30 US areas. Participant reports of clinical history set cohort assignment. This CDR3 has 14 amino acids. Germline lookup yields CDR1 MDHEN and CDR2 SYDVKM. Deletions cut 10 bases from V and 0 bases from J, with 13 bases between. In the original analysis: Amplification from reference gene primers served as the basis for estimated nucleated cell counts. The assay was immunoSEQ multiplex PCR, and TCRdb's table has in-frame clones only and misses some. V and J calls and clone size are as listed in that table; D and trimming were resolved from the DNA. The table records a few hundred thousand clones, 82% of them present only once.

The V gene is TRBV28, the J gene TRBJ2-1; possibly TRBD2 for D (5 bases). The sequence derives from a middle-aged man who had recovered from COVID-19. Sequencing was done on a sample of PBMCs or T cells enriched from blood (not recorded which). Written as DNA, the CDR3 is TGTGCCATAGAGCGGCCGAGCTCCTACAATGAGCAGTTCTTC. Protein product: CAIERPSSYNEQFF.